The rows below give T cell receptor beta chains drawn from one sample of a study of cytomegalovirus exposure and HLA in healthy donors. Repertoires were generated with immunoSEQ multiplex PCR, while TCRdb's copy carries only in-frame clones and drops some. The table records over 55,000 clones, about 96% of them present only once. What was sequenced was PBMCs. The receptor source for this set is a man aged 18 to 35 in good health and CMV-seronegative. Each CDR3 is given with its conserved first and last residue. D genes are given only for firm matches. Clone size appears in some rows only: once, few, many, or a class for an expanded clone.

clone size: -
J gene: TRBJ2-7
V gene: TRBV9
D gene: -
CDR3 length: 14
CDR3 protein: CASSVEVRGYEQYF
CDR3 DNA: TGTGCCAGCAGCGTAGAGGTCCGGGGCTACGAGCAGTACTTC

clone size: once
J gene: TRBJ2-5
V gene: TRBV5-6
D gene: TRBD2
CDR3 length: 15
CDR3 protein: CASSLLAGGQETQYF
CDR3 DNA: TGTGCCAGCAGCTTGTTAGCGGGAGGGCAAGAGACCCAGTACTTC

clone size: -
J gene: TRBJ1-1
V gene: TRBV11-2
D gene: -
CDR3 length: 13
CDR3 protein: CASSSTGNTEAFF
CDR3 DNA: TGTGCCAGCAGCTCTACAGGGAACACTGAAGCTTTCTTT

clone size: -
J gene: TRBJ2-3
V gene: TRBV18
D gene: -
CDR3 length: 11
CDR3 protein: CASSPEDTQYF
CDR3 DNA: TGTGCCAGCTCACCGGAGGATACGCAGTATTTT

clone size: -
J gene: TRBJ2-5
V gene: TRBV28
D gene: TRBD2
CDR3 length: 15
CDR3 protein: CASSVREGLGETQYF
CDR3 DNA: TGTGCCAGCAGTGTGCGGGAGGGCCTCGGAGAGACCCAGTACTTC

clone size: -
J gene: TRBJ1-5
V gene: TRBV5-8
D gene: TRBD1
CDR3 length: 15
CDR3 protein: CASLTFGTGNQPQHF
CDR3 DNA: TGTGCCAGCCTAACCTTCGGGACAGGCAATCAGCCCCAGCATTTT

clone size: -
J gene: TRBJ1-4
V gene: TRBV13
D gene: -
CDR3 length: 13
CDR3 protein: CASSLGENEKLFF
CDR3 DNA: TGTGCCAGCAGCTTAGGCGAGAATGAAAAACTGTTTTTT

clone size: -
J gene: TRBJ1-1
V gene: TRBV9
D gene: -
CDR3 length: 14
CDR3 protein: CASSVGGGDTEAFF
CDR3 DNA: TGTGCCAGCAGCGTAGGCGGGGGAGACACTGAAGCTTTCTTT

clone size: -
J gene: TRBJ2-7
V gene: TRBV4-3
D gene: -
CDR3 length: 14
CDR3 protein: CASSQRGNFRKQYF
CDR3 DNA: TGCGCCAGCAGCCAACGCGGAAACTTTCGCAAGCAGTACTTC

clone size: -
J gene: TRBJ2-7
V gene: TRBV10-1
D gene: TRBD1
CDR3 length: 13
CDR3 protein: CASSGQGGYEQYF
CDR3 DNA: TGCGCCAGCAGTGGACAGGGGGGATACGAGCAGTACTTC

clone size: -
J gene: TRBJ2-7
V gene: TRBV10-2
D gene: -
CDR3 length: 16
CDR3 protein: CASSDNKQGNSYEQYF
CDR3 DNA: TGCGCCAGCAGTGATAATAAGCAGGGTAACTCCTACGAGCAGTACTTC

clone size: -
J gene: TRBJ2-1
V gene: TRBV29-1
D gene: TRBD2
CDR3 length: 15
CDR3 protein: CSVERGTSERNEQFF
CDR3 DNA: TGCAGCGTCGAAAGGGGGACTAGCGAAAGGAATGAGCAGTTCTTC

clone size: -
J gene: TRBJ2-3
V gene: TRBV5-1
D gene: TRBD2
CDR3 length: 16
CDR3 protein: CASSSGGRDVTDTQYF
CDR3 DNA: TGCGCCAGCAGCTCGGGCGGGAGGGACGTTACAGATACGCAGTATTTT

clone size: -
J gene: TRBJ2-1
V gene: TRBV15
D gene: TRBD2
CDR3 length: 16
CDR3 protein: CATSRERTSANNEQFF
CDR3 DNA: TGTGCCACCAGCAGAGAAAGGACTAGCGCGAACAATGAGCAGTTCTTC

clone size: -
J gene: TRBJ2-7
V gene: TRBV29-1
D gene: TRBD1
CDR3 length: 12
CDR3 protein: CSVVHRGYEQYF
CDR3 DNA: TGCAGCGTTGTTCACAGGGGCTACGAGCAGTACTTC

clone size: once
J gene: TRBJ2-5
V gene: TRBV23-1
D gene: -
CDR3 length: 16
CDR3 protein: CASSQSVSPQGKTQYF
CDR3 DNA: TGCGCCAGCAGTCAATCGGTTTCTCCCCAGGGAAAGACCCAGTACTTC

clone size: -
J gene: TRBJ2-7
V gene: TRBV12-5
D gene: -
CDR3 length: 16
CDR3 protein: CASGLVQGYLSYEQYF
CDR3 DNA: TGTGCTAGTGGTTTGGTACAGGGTTATCTCTCCTACGAGCAGTACTTC

clone size: -
J gene: TRBJ2-3
V gene: TRBV4-3
D gene: -
CDR3 length: 18
CDR3 protein: CASSQTSEAGARTDTQYF
CDR3 DNA: TGCGCCAGCAGCCAAACCTCGGAAGCGGGCGCTCGCACAGATACGCAGTATTTT

clone size: -
J gene: TRBJ2-1
V gene: TRBV28
D gene: -
CDR3 length: 11
CDR3 protein: CASSLYNEQFF
CDR3 DNA: TGTGCCAGCAGTCTGTACAATGAGCAGTTCTTC

clone size: -
J gene: TRBJ2-2
V gene: TRBV4-1
D gene: -
CDR3 length: 15
CDR3 protein: CASSRGLTDTGELFF
CDR3 DNA: TGCGCCAGCAGCCGCGGCTTGACAGACACCGGGGAGCTGTTTTTT

clone size: -
J gene: TRBJ1-1
V gene: TRBV5-1
D gene: -
CDR3 length: 13
CDR3 protein: CASSTNRPSEAFF
CDR3 DNA: TGCGCCAGCAGCACGAACAGGCCGTCTGAAGCTTTCTTT

clone size: once
J gene: TRBJ2-2
V gene: TRBV28
D gene: -
CDR3 length: 12
CDR3 protein: CASRLSGGELFF
CDR3 DNA: TGTGCCAGCAGGTTATCAGGCGGGGAGCTGTTTTTT

clone size: -
J gene: TRBJ2-1
V gene: TRBV5-1
D gene: TRBD1
CDR3 length: 14
CDR3 protein: CASSPGQGWDEQFF
CDR3 DNA: TGCGCCAGCAGCCCGGGACAGGGTTGGGATGAGCAGTTCTTC

clone size: -
J gene: TRBJ2-7
V gene: TRBV15
D gene: -
CDR3 length: 13
CDR3 protein: CATSRAPGYEQYF
CDR3 DNA: TGTGCCACCAGCAGAGCCCCGGGATACGAGCAGTACTTC

clone size: -
J gene: TRBJ1-2
V gene: TRBV18
D gene: -
CDR3 length: 13
CDR3 protein: CASSHSSTSGYTF
CDR3 DNA: TGTGCCAGCTCACATTCCAGTACCAGTGGCTACACCTTC

clone size: once
J gene: TRBJ1-3
V gene: TRBV7-2
D gene: TRBD1
CDR3 length: 15
CDR3 protein: CASSLGTGSADTIYF
CDR3 DNA: TGTGCCAGCAGCTTAGGGACAGGATCGGCGGACACCATATATTTT

clone size: once
J gene: TRBJ1-1
V gene: TRBV28
D gene: TRBD1
CDR3 length: 19
CDR3 protein: CASSFSLGSGGPRNTEAFF
CDR3 DNA: TGTGCCAGCAGTTTTAGCTTAGGCTCAGGGGGGCCTCGGAACACTGAAGCTTTCTTT

clone size: -
J gene: TRBJ1-2
V gene: TRBV7-9
D gene: TRBD1
CDR3 length: 15
CDR3 protein: CASSPTGTGAGGYTF
CDR3 DNA: TGTGCCAGCAGTCCAACCGGGACAGGGGCGGGTGGCTACACCTTC

clone size: -
J gene: TRBJ2-3
V gene: TRBV28
D gene: TRBD1
CDR3 length: 14
CDR3 protein: CASSWGQGPDTQYF
CDR3 DNA: TGTGCCAGCAGTTGGGGACAGGGACCAGATACGCAGTATTTT

clone size: once
J gene: TRBJ2-7
V gene: TRBV28
D gene: TRBD1
CDR3 length: 13
CDR3 protein: CASSLTGYYEQYF
CDR3 DNA: TGTGCCAGCAGTTTGACAGGGTACTACGAGCAGTACTTC

clone size: -
J gene: TRBJ2-3
V gene: TRBV9
D gene: -
CDR3 length: 14
CDR3 protein: CASRRSEAQDTQYF
CDR3 DNA: TGTGCCAGCAGGAGGTCTGAGGCCCAAGATACGCAGTATTTT

clone size: -
J gene: TRBJ1-1
V gene: TRBV27
D gene: TRBD1
CDR3 length: 14
CDR3 protein: CASRKVQGTAEAFF
CDR3 DNA: TGTGCCAGCAGGAAGGTACAGGGGACAGCTGAAGCTTTCTTT

clone size: -
J gene: TRBJ2-2
V gene: TRBV7-7
D gene: -
CDR3 length: 15
CDR3 protein: CATRGILGEGGELFF
CDR3 DNA: TGTGCCACCAGGGGAATTTTAGGGGAAGGCGGGGAGCTGTTTTTT

clone size: -
J gene: TRBJ2-7
V gene: TRBV4-2
D gene: TRBD2
CDR3 length: 14
CDR3 protein: CASSQGTSGRPEYF
CDR3 DNA: TGTGCCAGCAGCCAAGGGACTAGCGGGAGGCCGGAGTACTTC

clone size: -
J gene: TRBJ2-1
V gene: TRBV11-3
D gene: TRBD2
CDR3 length: 14
CDR3 protein: CASSSSGRAGEQFF
CDR3 DNA: TGTGCCAGCTCCTCTAGCGGGAGGGCCGGGGAGCAGTTCTTC

clone size: medium-sized
J gene: TRBJ1-2
V gene: TRBV9
D gene: TRBD1
CDR3 length: 14
CDR3 protein: CASRQIQGVYGYTF
CDR3 DNA: TGTGCCAGCCGGCAAATACAGGGGGTCTATGGCTACACCTTC

clone size: -
J gene: TRBJ1-1
V gene: TRBV14
D gene: -
CDR3 length: 13
CDR3 protein: CASNKGDTGEAFF
CDR3 DNA: TGTGCCAGCAACAAAGGGGACACTGGGGAAGCTTTCTTT

clone size: medium-sized
J gene: TRBJ2-7
V gene: TRBV7-8
D gene: -
CDR3 length: 12
CDR3 protein: CASSLDDGGQYF
CDR3 DNA: TGTGCCAGCAGCTTAGATGACGGAGGGCAGTACTTC

clone size: -
J gene: TRBJ1-1
V gene: TRBV4-2
D gene: TRBD1
CDR3 length: 15
CDR3 protein: CASSQETGWYTEAFF
CDR3 DNA: TGTGCCAGCAGCCAAGAGACAGGGTGGTACACTGAAGCTTTCTTT

clone size: -
J gene: TRBJ2-7
V gene: TRBV4-1
D gene: TRBD2
CDR3 length: 18
CDR3 protein: CASSRGLAGVHRTYEQYF
CDR3 DNA: TGCGCCAGCAGCCGGGGACTAGCGGGGGTACACCGGACCTACGAGCAGTACTTC

clone size: -
J gene: TRBJ1-5
V gene: TRBV28
D gene: -
CDR3 length: 16
CDR3 protein: CASSFSGANSNQPQHF
CDR3 DNA: TGTGCCAGCAGTTTCTCCGGAGCGAATAGCAATCAGCCCCAGCATTTT

clone size: few
J gene: TRBJ1-5
V gene: TRBV5-5
D gene: -
CDR3 length: 15
CDR3 protein: CASSLETGAVWPQHF
CDR3 DNA: TGTGCCAGCAGCTTGGAAACAGGCGCTGTGTGGCCCCAGCATTTT

clone size: -
J gene: TRBJ2-1
V gene: TRBV5-1
D gene: TRBD2
CDR3 length: 19
CDR3 protein: CASGPRSWEGLSWRNEQFF
CDR3 DNA: TGCGCCAGCGGCCCGCGGTCGTGGGAGGGCCTGTCGTGGAGGAATGAGCAGTTCTTC

clone size: -
J gene: TRBJ2-5
V gene: TRBV11-3
D gene: -
CDR3 length: 13
CDR3 protein: CASSPDNQETQYF
CDR3 DNA: TGTGCCAGCAGCCCGGACAACCAAGAGACCCAGTACTTC

clone size: -
J gene: TRBJ2-7
V gene: TRBV28
D gene: -
CDR3 length: 13
CDR3 protein: CVSRKAGSYEQYF
CDR3 DNA: TGTGTCTCCCGAAAAGCGGGCTCCTACGAGCAGTACTTC

clone size: -
J gene: TRBJ2-1
V gene: TRBV14
D gene: -
CDR3 length: 13
CDR3 protein: CASSQANYNEQFF
CDR3 DNA: TGTGCCAGCAGCCAAGCAAACTACAATGAGCAGTTCTTC

clone size: once
J gene: TRBJ2-7
V gene: TRBV27
D gene: -
CDR3 length: 13
CDR3 protein: CASSFGRTYEQYF
CDR3 DNA: TGTGCCAGCAGTTTTGGCCGAACCTACGAGCAGTACTTC

clone size: few
J gene: TRBJ1-5
V gene: TRBV2
D gene: -
CDR3 length: 14
CDR3 protein: CASSVGAEDQPQHF
CDR3 DNA: TGTGCCAGCAGTGTAGGGGCAGAGGATCAGCCCCAGCATTTT

clone size: -
J gene: TRBJ2-5
V gene: TRBV15
D gene: -
CDR3 length: 19
CDR3 protein: CATSRRDRGTGGRRETQYF
CDR3 DNA: TGTGCCACCAGCAGAAGAGATCGTGGGACAGGCGGGAGAAGGGAGACCCAGTACTTC

clone size: once
J gene: TRBJ2-1
V gene: TRBV7-2
D gene: TRBD2
CDR3 length: 19
CDR3 protein: CASSLRLAQREGDYNEQFF
CDR3 DNA: TGTGCCAGCAGCCTACGACTAGCACAACGGGAGGGAGATTACAATGAGCAGTTCTTC